The clone carrying this TCR beta chain was counted only a few times. The data were taken from a study of T-cell memory formation after mild COVID-19. The CDR3 is 16 residues long. Trimming cost V 4 bases and J 9 bases; bases outside gene matches: 10. Germline values: CDR1 LGHDT, CDR2 YNNKEL (reference sequence). TCRdb re-called the 5' RACE reads with MiXCR, one entry per CDR3 protein. The sample yields roughly 300,000 distinct CDR3 sequences, 7% to 10% seen once. Sequencing was performed on PBMCs or a T cell subset sorted from them (not recorded which). The gene calls are TRBV3-1 and TRBJ1-5; 12 bases line up with TRBD1. This sequence originates from a young man who had mild COVID-19 (a few samples of this study predate the infection). Cell type and time point are not known. CDR3 residues: CASSPGTGGVRGPQHF. The CDR3 nucleotides are TGTGCCAGCAGCCCCGGGACAGGGGGCGTAAGAGGGCCCCAGCATTTT.